This TCR beta chain derives from a study of blood T cell repertoires in COVID-19. Sequenced by immunoSEQ multiplex PCR; TCRdb stores in-frame clones only, minus some. The sample shows 99,000 or so clones, approximately 78% of them seen only once. The CDR3 consists of 14 residues. Germline V gives CDR1 SGHRS, CDR2 YFSETQ. Trimming took 4 bases from V and 4 from J; bases not matched to a gene: 4. The sample comprised peripheral blood. V is TRBV5-1 and J is TRBJ2-5; 10 nucleotides line up with TRBD2. The receptor was derived from a woman of 80 years or more with acute or convalescent COVID-19. The CDR3 DNA follows: TGCGCCAGCAGCCCCGTAGCGGGAGGAGAGACCCAGTACTTC. Protein product: CASSPVAGGETQYF.